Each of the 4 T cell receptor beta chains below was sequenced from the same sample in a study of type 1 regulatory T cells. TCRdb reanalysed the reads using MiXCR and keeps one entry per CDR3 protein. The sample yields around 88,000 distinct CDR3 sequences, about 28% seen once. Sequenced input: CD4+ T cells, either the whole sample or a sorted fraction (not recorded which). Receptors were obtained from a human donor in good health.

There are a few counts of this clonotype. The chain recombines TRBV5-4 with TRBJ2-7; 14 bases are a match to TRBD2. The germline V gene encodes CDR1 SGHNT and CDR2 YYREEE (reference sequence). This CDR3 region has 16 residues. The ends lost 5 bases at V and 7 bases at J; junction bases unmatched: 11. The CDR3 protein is CASSSGTSGSFMEQYF. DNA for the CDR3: TGTGCCAGCAGTTCCGGGACTAGCGGGAGTTTCATGGAGCAGTACTTC. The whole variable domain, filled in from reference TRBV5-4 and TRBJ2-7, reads ETGVTQSPTHLIKTRGQQVTLRCSSQSGHNTVSWYQQALGQGPQFIFQYYREEENGRGNFPPRFSGLQFPNYSSELNVNALELDDSALYLCASSSGTSGSFMEQYFGPGTRLTVT.

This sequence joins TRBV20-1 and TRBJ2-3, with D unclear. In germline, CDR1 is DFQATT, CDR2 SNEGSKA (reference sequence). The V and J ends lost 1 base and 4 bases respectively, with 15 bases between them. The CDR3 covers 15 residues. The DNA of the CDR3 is TGCAGTGCTAGAGCGGTATCAGGTAGCCCAGATACGCAGTATTTT. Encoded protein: CSARAVSGSPDTQYF.

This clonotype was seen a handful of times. This chain's CDR3 is CASSYSRTRGSSYNEQFF. For the CDR3, the DNA is TGTGCCAGCAGTTACTCTAGAACAAGGGGCAGCTCCTACAATGAGCAGTTCTTC. The genes are TRBV6-2 or TRBV6-3 and TRBJ2-1, with D maybe TRBD1 (5 bases). The CDR3 consists of 18 residues. Trimming stripped 0 bases from V and 0 bases from J, with 15 bases between. The germline V gene has CDR1 MNHEY and CDR2 SVGEGT.

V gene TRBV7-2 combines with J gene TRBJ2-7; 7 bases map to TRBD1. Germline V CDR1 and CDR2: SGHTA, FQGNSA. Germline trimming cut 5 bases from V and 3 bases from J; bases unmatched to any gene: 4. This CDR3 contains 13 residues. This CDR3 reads CASSNRQGYEQYF. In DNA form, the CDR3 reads TGTGCCAGCAGCAACAGACAGGGCTACGAGCAGTACTTC.